This is a list of T cell receptor beta chains from one sample in a study of OX40 agonist ivuxolimab in advanced cancers. Using immunoSEQ multiplex PCR, the repertoire was profiled, and TCRdb retains in-frame clones only, with some absent. This repertoire shows 13,000 or so clones, 60% to 80% found once; its top ten account for roughly 30%. The source material was CD4+ or CD8+ T cells sorted from blood, sampled in a trial of the OX40 agonist ivuxolimab. These receptors came from an adult with an advanced solid tumor such as melanoma, head and neck, liver or kidney cancer. CDR3s include the opening cysteine and the closing phenylalanine or tryptophan.

V gene	J gene	CDR3 protein
TRBV28	TRBJ1-1	CASSPRYTEAFF
TRBV6-1	TRBJ2-2	CASSEGTFTTGELFF
TRBV7-9	TRBJ1-1	CASSLLFTEAFF
TRBV6-6	TRBJ2-3	CASSPLHLGSGNTQYF
TRBV30	TRBJ2-7	CAWSVGDTYYEQYF
TRBV14	TRBJ2-7	CASSQVFSYEQYF
TRBV27	TRBJ2-3	CASSSLAESTDTQYF
TRBV11-3	TRBJ2-3	CASSLTSALTDTQYF
TRBV6-5	TRBJ2-1	CASSYQGAGVGEQFF
TRBV7-9	TRBJ1-2	CASSPGPPSNYGYTF
TRBV6-4	TRBJ2-1	CASSEGEGGNEQFF
TRBV25-1	TRBJ1-1	CASSLGGGSTEAFF
TRBV14	TRBJ1-2	CASSQGADYGYTF
TRBV4-1	TRBJ2-7	CASSQGTEQYF
TRBV9	TRBJ2-4	CASSVDPFKTGWDKNIQYF
TRBV19	TRBJ2-2	CASTQKQGYANTGELFF
TRBV9	TRBJ2-7	CASSPTGLAGAEQYF
TRBV28	TRBJ2-3	CASSIWDRLTDTQYF
TRBV28	TRBJ2-3	CASRGSEQLSTDTQYF
TRBV2	TRBJ1-5	CASSETFGGARDNQPQHF
TRBV28	TRBJ1-4	CASSRTRDSTNEKLFF
TRBV6-1	TRBJ2-3	CASRGGGDTDTQYF
TRBV7-8	TRBJ2-5	CASSPRIIVGTLGEETQYF
TRBV10-3	TRBJ2-7	CAISEFRTYEQYF
TRBV25-1	TRBJ1-4	CASSEGQGANEKLFF
TRBV27	TRBJ1-5	CASSSGQDNQPQHF
TRBV5-5	TRBJ1-1	CASSPRDRMNTEAFF
TRBV7-2	TRBJ2-5	CASSVTEQETQYF
TRBV19	TRBJ1-1	CASRYTEAFF
TRBV7-6	TRBJ2-3	CASSPDRDRPSTDTQYF
TRBV11-2	TRBJ2-7	CASSWGSRALYEQYF
TRBV5-6	TRBJ1-1	CASSAEYPRGTEAFF
TRBV4-3	TRBJ2-1	CASSQEELAGEWNEQFF
TRBV6-5	TRBJ2-2	CASSSMTGRGTGELFF
TRBV7-6	TRBJ1-1	CASSLVGDRDGEAFF
TRBV6-5	TRBJ1-1	CASSYGLWAKDTEAFF
TRBV7-3	TRBJ2-1	CASSLMGPSSSYNEQFF